This entry concerns a single T cell receptor beta chain. Its antigen remains unknown. The data originate from a study of cytomegalovirus exposure and HLA in healthy donors. At the level of the study: Samples from HLA-typed donors yielded around 85 million unique TCRs in an early data release.

Overall study results and limits: A later analysis reportedly found fewer N-insertions in an Asian-associated ancestry cluster than the approximately 730-donor mean. By HLA locus, TCR association rates varied in a later analysis, with DRB1 showing the most and HLA-C the fewest. The majority of CMV-associated TCR beta chains were reported as apparently HLA-restricted in a later analysis.

CDR1 and CDR2 (germline): SGHAT, FQNNGV. V lost 1 base and J lost 3; bases outside the gene matches: 4. The CDR3 extends over 15 amino acids. The PCR contained 60 Vbeta and 13 Jbeta primers. Sequencing used immunoSEQ multiplex PCR; TCRdb keeps in-frame clones, though not all of them. There are approximately 100,000 clones in the sample; around 83% occur only once, and 1.2% lies in the top ten. The TCR was taken from a woman aged 18-29 years in good health and CMV-seronegative. The V and J genes are TRBV11-2 and TRBJ1-1; the match to TRBD1 covers 8 bases. Sequenced input: PBMCs. The DNA of the CDR3 is TGTGCCAGCAGCTTAGCAGGGGGCAGTGACACTGAAGCTTTCTTT. Protein sequence: CASSLAGGSDTEAFF.